These 4 T cell receptor beta chains came from one sample sequenced in a study of blood T cells in healthy people across ages. The use of a sample-barcoded 5' primer and a J-beta primer mix characterized a second PCR of roughly 6 to 11 cycles. TCRdb independently ran MiXCR on the 5' RACE reads; one entry per CDR3 protein. The data contain roughly 2 million distinct CDR3 sequences, around half of them singletons. The specimen was blood. The receptors come from a woman aged 40-49 years in good health.

CDR3 loop: CASSFGGAPYNEQFF. The DNA of the CDR3 is TGTGCCAGCAGTTTTGGGGGGGCCCCCTACAATGAGCAGTTCTTC. The V call is TRBV7-2, the J call TRBJ2-1; maybe TRBD2 (7 bases). V gave up 6 bases and J gave up 2 bases, with 14 bases separating them. The V gene's germline CDR1 is SGHTA and CDR2 FQGNSA. This CDR3 has 15 residues.

This clonotype was seen just once. The chain employs TRBV21-1 and TRBJ1-2. TRBV21-1 is a listed pseudogene. The CDR3 runs to 15 residues. The DNA of the CDR3 is TGTGCCAGCAGCTTAAGTATTAACGGGTTTTGTGGCTACACCTTC. The encoded protein is CASSLSINGFCGYTF.

The chain carries TRBV15 and TRBJ1-1; 7 nucleotides match TRBD1. Germline V gene sequence: CDR1 LNHNV, CDR2 YYDKDF (reference sequence). This CDR3 has 14 amino acids. V lost 5 bases and J lost 2; bases outside the gene matches: 5. DNA for the CDR3: TGTGCCACCAGCCCCGGGACAGCAAACACTGAAGCTTTCTTT. It specifies CATSPGTANTEAFF.

The V call is TRBV6-2 or TRBV6-3, the J call TRBJ1-2, with D uncertain. Germline V gene lookup returns CDR1 MNHEY and CDR2 SVGEGT. Trimming removed 5 bases from V and 4 bases from J, with 14 bases in between. The CDR3 consists of 14 residues. The CDR3 DNA follows: TGTGCCAGCAGTGACGGCGGACGGCTCTATGGCTACACCTTC. This codes for CASSDGGRLYGYTF.